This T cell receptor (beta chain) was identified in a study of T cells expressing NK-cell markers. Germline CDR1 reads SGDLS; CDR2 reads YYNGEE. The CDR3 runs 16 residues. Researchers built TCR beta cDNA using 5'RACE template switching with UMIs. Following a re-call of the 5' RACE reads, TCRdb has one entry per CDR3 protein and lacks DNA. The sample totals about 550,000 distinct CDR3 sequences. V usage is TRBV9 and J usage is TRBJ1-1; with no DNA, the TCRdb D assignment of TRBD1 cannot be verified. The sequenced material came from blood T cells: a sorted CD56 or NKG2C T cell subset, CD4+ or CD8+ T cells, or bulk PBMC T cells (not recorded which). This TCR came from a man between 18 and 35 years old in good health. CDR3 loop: CASSVMTGVAFTEAFF.